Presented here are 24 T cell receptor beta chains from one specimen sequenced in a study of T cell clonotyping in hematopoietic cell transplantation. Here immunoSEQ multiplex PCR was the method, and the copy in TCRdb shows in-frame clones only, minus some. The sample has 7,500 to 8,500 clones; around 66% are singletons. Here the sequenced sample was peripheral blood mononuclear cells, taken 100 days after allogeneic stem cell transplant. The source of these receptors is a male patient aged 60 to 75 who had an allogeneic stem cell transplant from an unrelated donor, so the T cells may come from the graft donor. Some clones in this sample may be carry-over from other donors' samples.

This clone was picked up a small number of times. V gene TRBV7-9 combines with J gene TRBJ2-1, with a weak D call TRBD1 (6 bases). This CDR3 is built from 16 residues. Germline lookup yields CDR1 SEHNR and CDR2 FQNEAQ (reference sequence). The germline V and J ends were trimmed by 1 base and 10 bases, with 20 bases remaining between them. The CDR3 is CASSLGGQDRRYEQFF. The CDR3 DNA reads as TGTGCCAGCAGCTTAGGGGGGCAAGACAGGCGGTACGAGCAGTTCTTC.

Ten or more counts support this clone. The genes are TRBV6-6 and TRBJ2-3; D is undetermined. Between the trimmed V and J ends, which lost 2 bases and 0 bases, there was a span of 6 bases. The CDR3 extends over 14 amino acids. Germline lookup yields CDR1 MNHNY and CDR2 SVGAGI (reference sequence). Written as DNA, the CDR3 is TGTGCCAGCAGTTACCTGGCGAGCACAGATACGCAGTATTTT. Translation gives CASSYLASTDTQYF.

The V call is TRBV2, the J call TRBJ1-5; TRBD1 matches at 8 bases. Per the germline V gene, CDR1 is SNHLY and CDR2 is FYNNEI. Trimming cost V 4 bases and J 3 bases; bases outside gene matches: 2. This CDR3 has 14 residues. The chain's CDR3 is CASSGTGTNQPQHF. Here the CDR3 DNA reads TGTGCCAGCAGTGGGACAGGGACCAATCAGCCCCAGCATTTT.

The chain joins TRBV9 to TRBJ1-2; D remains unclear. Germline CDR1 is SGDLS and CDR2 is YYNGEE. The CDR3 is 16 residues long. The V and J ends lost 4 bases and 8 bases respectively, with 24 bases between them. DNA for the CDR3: TGTGCCAGCAGCCAGACCTCGTTGGACGTTTTGTCGGGCTACACCTTC. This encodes CASSQTSLDVLSGYTF.

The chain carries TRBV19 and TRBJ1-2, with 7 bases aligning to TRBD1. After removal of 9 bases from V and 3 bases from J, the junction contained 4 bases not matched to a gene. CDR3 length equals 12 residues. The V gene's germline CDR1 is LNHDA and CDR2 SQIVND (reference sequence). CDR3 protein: CASRDRDYGYTF. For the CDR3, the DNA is TGTGCCAGCCGGGACAGAGACTATGGCTACACCTTC.

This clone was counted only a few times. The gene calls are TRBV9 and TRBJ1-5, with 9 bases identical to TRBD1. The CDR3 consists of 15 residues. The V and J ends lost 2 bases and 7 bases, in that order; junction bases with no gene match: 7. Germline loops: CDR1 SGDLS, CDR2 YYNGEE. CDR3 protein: CASSVGGQGGQPQHF. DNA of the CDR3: TGTGCCAGCAGCGTTGGGGGACAGGGTGGACAGCCCCAGCATTTT.

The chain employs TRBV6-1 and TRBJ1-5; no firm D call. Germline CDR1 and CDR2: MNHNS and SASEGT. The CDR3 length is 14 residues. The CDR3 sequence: CAITSTDSNQPQHF. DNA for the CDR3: TGTGCGATAACCTCGACGGATAGCAATCAGCCCCAGCATTTT.

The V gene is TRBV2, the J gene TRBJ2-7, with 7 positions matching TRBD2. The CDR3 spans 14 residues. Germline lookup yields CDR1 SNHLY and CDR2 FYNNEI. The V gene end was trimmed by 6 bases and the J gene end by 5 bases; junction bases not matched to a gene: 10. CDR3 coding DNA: TGTGCCAGCAGGAGCTGGGACTATACGGACGAGCAGTACTTC. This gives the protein CASRSWDYTDEQYF.

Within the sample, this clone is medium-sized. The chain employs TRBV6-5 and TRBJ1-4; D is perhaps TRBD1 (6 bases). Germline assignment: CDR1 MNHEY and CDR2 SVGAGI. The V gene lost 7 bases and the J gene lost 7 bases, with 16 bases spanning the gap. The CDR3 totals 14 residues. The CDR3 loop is CASTNGQGFEKLFF. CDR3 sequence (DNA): TGTGCCAGCACCAACGGGCAGGGGTTTGAAAAACTGTTTTTT.

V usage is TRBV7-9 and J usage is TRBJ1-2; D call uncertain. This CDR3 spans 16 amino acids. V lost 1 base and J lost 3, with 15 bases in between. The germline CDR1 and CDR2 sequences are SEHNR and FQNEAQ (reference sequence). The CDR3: CASSLEEAELYYGYTF. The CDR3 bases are TGTGCCAGCAGCTTAGAGGAGGCAGAGCTCTACTATGGCTACACCTTC.

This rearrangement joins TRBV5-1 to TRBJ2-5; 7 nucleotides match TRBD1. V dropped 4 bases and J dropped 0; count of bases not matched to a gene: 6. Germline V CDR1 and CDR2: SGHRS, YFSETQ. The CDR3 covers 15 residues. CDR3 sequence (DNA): TGCGCCAGCAGCACCGGGACAGCGTACCAAGAGACCCAGTACTTC. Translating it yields CASSTGTAYQETQYF.

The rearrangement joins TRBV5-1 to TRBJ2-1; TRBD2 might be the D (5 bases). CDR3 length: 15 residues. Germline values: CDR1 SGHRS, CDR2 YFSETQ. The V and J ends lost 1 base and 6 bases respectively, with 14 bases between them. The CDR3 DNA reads TGCGCCAGCAGCTTGTCTTTGAGTAGCGTCAATGAGCAGTTCTTC. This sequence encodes CASSLSLSSVNEQFF.

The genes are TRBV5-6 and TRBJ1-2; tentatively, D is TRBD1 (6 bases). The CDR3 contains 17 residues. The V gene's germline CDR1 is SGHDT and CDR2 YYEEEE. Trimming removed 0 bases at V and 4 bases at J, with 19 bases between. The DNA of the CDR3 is TGTGCCAGCAGCTTGGAAACAGGGTCGCCCTTGGGCTATGGCTACACCTTC. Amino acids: CASSLETGSPLGYGYTF. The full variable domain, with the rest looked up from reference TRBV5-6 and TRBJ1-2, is DAGVTQSPTHLIKTRGQQVTLRCSPKSGHDTVSWYQQALGQGPQFIFQYYEEEERQRGNFPDRFSGHQFPNYSSELNVNALLLGDSALYLCASSLETGSPLGYGYTFGSGTRLTVV.

The CDR3: CASSMTGWQETQYF. CDR3 bases: TGTGCCAGCAGTATGACAGGGTGGCAAGAGACCCAGTACTTC. This chain connects TRBV6-5 to TRBJ2-5, with TRBD1 matching 7 bases. The V gene end was trimmed by 5 bases and the J gene end by 2 bases; junction bases not matched to a gene: 5. This CDR3 region has 14 residues. In germline, CDR1 is MNHEY, CDR2 SVGAGI.

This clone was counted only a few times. CDR3 bases: TGTGCCAGCAGCGTAGGACACCTGAACACTGAAGCTTTCTTT. It encodes CASSVGHLNTEAFF. J is TRBJ1-1 and V is TRBV9; no clear D. The CDR3 extends over 14 amino acids. V was cut by 0 bases and J by 0 bases, with 6 bases left in between. CDR1 and CDR2 (germline): SGDLS, YYNGEE.

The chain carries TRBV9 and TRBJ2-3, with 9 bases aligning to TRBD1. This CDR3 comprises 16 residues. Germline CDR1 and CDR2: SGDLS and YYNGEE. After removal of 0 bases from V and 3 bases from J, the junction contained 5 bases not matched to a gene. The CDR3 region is CASSVADRGATDTQYF. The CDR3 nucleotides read TGTGCCAGCAGCGTAGCGGACAGGGGCGCAACAGATACGCAGTATTTT. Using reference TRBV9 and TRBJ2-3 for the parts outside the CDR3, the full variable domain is DSGVTQTPKHLITATGQRVTLRCSPRSGDLSVYWYQQSLDQGLQFLIQYYNGEERAKGNILERFSAQQFPDLHSELNLSSLELGDSALYFCASSVADRGATDTQYFGPGTRLTVL.

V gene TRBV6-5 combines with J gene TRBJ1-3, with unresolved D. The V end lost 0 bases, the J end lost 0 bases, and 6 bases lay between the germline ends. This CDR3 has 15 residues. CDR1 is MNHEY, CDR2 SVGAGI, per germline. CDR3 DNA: TGTGCCAGCAGTTACTCAGGTCTCTCTGGAAACACCATATATTTT. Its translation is CASSYSGLSGNTIYF.

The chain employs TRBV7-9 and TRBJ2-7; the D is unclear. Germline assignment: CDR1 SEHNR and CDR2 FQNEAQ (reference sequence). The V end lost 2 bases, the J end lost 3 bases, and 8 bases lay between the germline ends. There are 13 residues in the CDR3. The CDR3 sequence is CASSLREYYEQYF. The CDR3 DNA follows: TGTGCCAGCAGCTTAAGGGAATACTACGAGCAGTACTTC.

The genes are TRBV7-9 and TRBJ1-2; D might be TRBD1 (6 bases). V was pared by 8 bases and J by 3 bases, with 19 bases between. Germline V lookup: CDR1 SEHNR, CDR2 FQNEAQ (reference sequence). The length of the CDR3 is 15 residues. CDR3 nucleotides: TGTGCCAGCGCCCAACAGGGTCGGGAGTACTATGGCTACACCTTC. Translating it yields CASAQQGREYYGYTF.

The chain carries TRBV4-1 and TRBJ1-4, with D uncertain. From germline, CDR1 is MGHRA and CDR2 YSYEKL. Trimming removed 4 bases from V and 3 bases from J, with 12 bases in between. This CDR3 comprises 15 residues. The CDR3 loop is CASSLQSTANEKLFF. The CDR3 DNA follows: TGCGCCAGCAGCCTCCAGTCAACGGCTAATGAAAAACTGTTTTTT.

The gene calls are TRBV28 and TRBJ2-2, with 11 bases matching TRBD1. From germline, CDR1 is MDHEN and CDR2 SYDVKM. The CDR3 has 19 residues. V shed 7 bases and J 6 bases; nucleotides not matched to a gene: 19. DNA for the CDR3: TGTGCCAGCAACCTGTCGACCCGGGACAGGGGGTTCAGCCCCGGGGAGCTGTTTTTT. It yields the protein CASNLSTRDRGFSPGELFF.

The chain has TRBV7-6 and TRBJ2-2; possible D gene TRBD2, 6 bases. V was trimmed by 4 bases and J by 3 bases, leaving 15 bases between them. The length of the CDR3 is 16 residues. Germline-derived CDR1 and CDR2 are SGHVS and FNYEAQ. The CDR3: CASSSPGVSDTGELFF. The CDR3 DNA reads TGTGCCAGCAGCTCCCCGGGGGTAAGCGACACCGGGGAGCTGTTTTTT.

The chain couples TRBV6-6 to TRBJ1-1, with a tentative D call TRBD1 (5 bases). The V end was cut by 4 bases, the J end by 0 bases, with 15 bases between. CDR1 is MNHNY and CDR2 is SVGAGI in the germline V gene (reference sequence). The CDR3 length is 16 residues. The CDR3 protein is CASSFEPGRLNTEAFF. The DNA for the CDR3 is TGTGCCAGCAGTTTCGAGCCGGGACGGTTGAACACTGAAGCTTTCTTT.

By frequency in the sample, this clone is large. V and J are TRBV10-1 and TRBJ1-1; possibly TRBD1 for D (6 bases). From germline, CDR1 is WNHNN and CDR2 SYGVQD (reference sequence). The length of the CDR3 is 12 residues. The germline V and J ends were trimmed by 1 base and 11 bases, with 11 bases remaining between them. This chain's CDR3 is CASSELRGAAFF. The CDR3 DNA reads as TGCGCCAGCAGTGAGTTAAGGGGGGCGGCTTTCTTT.